The 5 T cell receptor beta chains listed next were all sequenced from one sample in a study of beta chain features in type 1 diabetes. Expressed TCRB transcripts were sequenced after all isolated RNA was converted to cDNA. Here immunoSEQ multiplex PCR was the method, and the copy in TCRdb shows in-frame clones only, minus some. The sample shows 310,000 or so clones, around 10% of them seen only once. The source material was naive CD4+ T cells from blood. Receptor source: a woman in her twenties or thirties in good health.

This chain connects TRBV4-1 to TRBJ1-2; TRBD1 matches at 7 bases. Germline CDR1 reads MGHRA; CDR2 reads YSYEKL. V was clipped by 4 bases and J by 0 bases; unmatched bases: 11. The CDR3 sequence is 17 residues long. CDR3 nucleotides: TGCGCCAGCAGCCCTAAGCTGGGACAGCAGTCTAACTATGGCTACACCTTC. It codes for CASSPKLGQQSNYGYTF.

Only a few counts were recorded for this clone. The chain carries TRBV7-2 and TRBJ2-3; D uncertain. The germline V gene encodes CDR1 SGHTA and CDR2 FQGNSA. The CDR3 is 12 amino acids. The V end was cut by 6 bases, the J end by 4 bases, with 8 bases between. The CDR3 sequence: CASRLTADTQYF. CDR3 bases: TGTGCCAGCAGGTTAACAGCAGATACGCAGTATTTT.

This clone showed up just a few times. V is TRBV5-1 and J is TRBJ2-5; 9 bases are a match to TRBD1. The trim removed 1 base at V and 5 bases at J, leaving 3 bases unmatched. This CDR3 contains 14 residues. Germline CDR1 SGHRS, CDR2 YFSETQ. For the CDR3, the DNA is TGCGCCAGCAGCTTGAGGGGACAGGGCGAGACCCAGTACTTC. This gives the protein CASSLRGQGETQYF.

A remark on this clone: Within the sample, other DNA sequences also encode this same CDR3. The chain uses TRBV18 and TRBJ2-7; 11 nucleotides line up with TRBD2. This CDR3 is 15 amino acids long. Per the germline V gene, CDR1 is KGHSH and CDR2 is LQKENI. The J segment lost 2 bases and the V segment lost 3 bases, leaving 3 bases of the junction unmatched. The DNA for the CDR3 is TGTGCCAGCTCACCGGGACTAGCGGAAACCTACGAGCAGTACTTC. Its protein product is CASSPGLAETYEQYF.

The chain links TRBV4-1 to TRBJ1-1; TRBD1 matches at 8 bases. The germline CDR1 and CDR2 sequences are MGHRA and YSYEKL. J gave up 4 bases and V 5 bases, and 15 bases lay outside the gene matches. The CDR3 is 17 amino acids. The CDR3 loop reads CASSVRTGNVLSTEAFF. The CDR3 DNA reads as TGCGCCAGCAGCGTCCGGACAGGGAACGTCTTGAGCACTGAAGCTTTCTTT.